These T cell receptor beta chains were read from a single sample in a study of blood T cell repertoires in COVID-19. The repertoire was sequenced with immunoSEQ multiplex PCR; TCRdb's copy has only in-frame clones and lacks some. The sample lists tens of thousands of clones, 87% occurring once. Sequencing was carried out using peripheral blood. These receptors were taken from a woman aged 45-60 years with acute or convalescent COVID-19. CDR3s include the opening cysteine and the closing phenylalanine or tryptophan. Fields, in order: J gene, V gene, clone size, D gene, CDR3 protein, CDR3 DNA. The D gene is left open where the match is weak. The size of a clone is reported for some rows only, either as once, few or many, or as a class for expanded clones.

j_call: TRBJ2-7; v_call: TRBV5-1; clone_size: -; d_call: TRBD2; cdr3_aa: CASSLVAGPTYEQYF; cdr3_nt: TGCGCCAGCAGCTTGGTAGCGGGCCCCACCTACGAGCAGTACTTC
j_call: TRBJ1-5; v_call: TRBV4-1; clone_size: -; d_call: -; cdr3_aa: CASSQDRGGWQPQHF; cdr3_nt: TGCGCCAGCAGCCAAGATCGGGGGGGCTGGCAGCCCCAGCATTTT
j_call: TRBJ1-6; v_call: TRBV27; clone_size: -; d_call: TRBD1; cdr3_aa: CASSLSVPDRAYSPLHF; cdr3_nt: TGTGCCAGCAGTTTATCAGTCCCGGACAGGGCTTATTCACCCCTCCACTTT
j_call: TRBJ2-7; v_call: TRBV11-2; clone_size: few; d_call: -; cdr3_aa: CASSLDPSYRSVRYF; cdr3_nt: TGTGCCAGCAGCTTAGATCCCTCCTATCGTTCCGTACGGTACTTC
j_call: TRBJ1-1; v_call: TRBV7-3; clone_size: -; d_call: -; cdr3_aa: CASSPLVTGLGTEAFF; cdr3_nt: TGTGCCAGCAGCCCCTTGGTCACAGGGTTGGGCACTGAAGCTTTCTTT
j_call: TRBJ1-1; v_call: TRBV15; clone_size: -; d_call: -; cdr3_aa: CATSRDSSLNTEAFF; cdr3_nt: TGTGCCACCAGCAGAGATTCGTCCCTGAACACTGAAGCTTTCTTT
j_call: TRBJ2-7; v_call: TRBV30; clone_size: once; d_call: -; cdr3_aa: CAWTLSGPYEQYF; cdr3_nt: TGTGCCTGGACCCTGAGCGGTCCCTACGAGCAGTACTTC
j_call: TRBJ1-2; v_call: TRBV30; clone_size: once; d_call: TRBD1; cdr3_aa: CAWSVGRGAYGYTF; cdr3_nt: TGTGCCTGGAGTGTAGGCAGGGGGGCCTATGGCTACACCTTC
j_call: TRBJ1-1; v_call: TRBV7-3; clone_size: few; d_call: -; cdr3_aa: CASSLRGYTEAFF; cdr3_nt: TGTGCCAGCAGCTTACGAGGTTACACTGAAGCTTTCTTT
j_call: TRBJ2-7; v_call: TRBV12-3/TRBV12-4; clone_size: once; d_call: -; cdr3_aa: CASSTGFDEQYF; cdr3_nt: TGTGCCAGCAGTACAGGGTTTGACGAGCAGTACTTC
j_call: TRBJ1-1; v_call: TRBV27; clone_size: -; d_call: TRBD1; cdr3_aa: CASNPGTGGPGTEAFF; cdr3_nt: TGTGCCAGCAACCCCGGGACAGGGGGGCCGGGGACTGAAGCTTTCTTT
j_call: TRBJ1-4; v_call: TRBV4-2; clone_size: once; d_call: -; cdr3_aa: CASSRTALNEKLFF; cdr3_nt: TGTGCCAGCAGCCGGACAGCTCTTAATGAAAAACTGTTTTTT
j_call: TRBJ2-5; v_call: TRBV3-1/TRBV3-2; clone_size: -; d_call: TRBD2; cdr3_aa: CASSKRRGGGQTQYF; cdr3_nt: TGTGCCAGCAGCAAACGCCGGGGGGGTGGGCAGACCCAGTACTTC
j_call: TRBJ2-3; v_call: TRBV18; clone_size: -; d_call: TRBD2; cdr3_aa: CASSPRLAGATDTQYF; cdr3_nt: TGTGCCAGCTCACCTCGGCTAGCGGGAGCCACAGATACGCAGTATTTT
j_call: TRBJ2-3; v_call: TRBV29-1; clone_size: -; d_call: -; cdr3_aa: CSVEGRSTDTQYF; cdr3_nt: TGCAGCGTTGAGGGCAGAAGCACAGATACGCAGTATTTT
j_call: TRBJ2-2; v_call: TRBV19; clone_size: -; d_call: -; cdr3_aa: CASSTDRSNTGELFF; cdr3_nt: TGTGCCAGTAGTACCGACAGGTCGAACACCGGGGAGCTGTTTTTT
j_call: TRBJ2-1; v_call: TRBV5-6; clone_size: -; d_call: -; cdr3_aa: CASSSIGGALSRNEQFF; cdr3_nt: TGTGCCAGCAGTTCAATAGGGGGAGCTCTGAGTAGAAATGAGCAGTTCTTC
j_call: TRBJ1-1; v_call: TRBV5-1; clone_size: once; d_call: -; cdr3_aa: CASRTGTMNTEAFF; cdr3_nt: TGCGCCAGCCGGACCGGGACAATGAACACTGAAGCTTTCTTT